This T cell receptor (beta chain) was obtained from a study of T cell changes during pregnancy in multiple sclerosis. The method was immunoSEQ multiplex PCR; TCRdb's version includes in-frame clones alone and lacks a portion of them. The table lists 85,000 to 130,000 clones, 80% to 95% of them singletons. CDR1 and CDR2 (germline): MGHRA, YSYEKL. The CDR3 contains 14 residues. V was shortened by 4 bases and J by 6 bases, with 13 bases between the two germline ends. This clone appeared once. The TCR was taken from a female donor with multiple sclerosis, enrolled in a pregnancy study. The V gene is TRBV4-1, the J gene TRBJ1-5, with D unresolved. This sample comprised peripheral blood, obtained after pregnancy. CDR3 in amino acids: CASSLHASFQPQHF. CDR3 nucleotide sequence: TGCGCCAGCAGCCTCCACGCTAGTTTTCAGCCCCAGCATTTT.